The TCR beta chain described here comes from a study of CD8 T cells in ankylosing spondylitis. Overall study results and limits: Within ankylosing spondylitis blood, a TCR beta motif made up of under 10 highly homologous variants appeared to be characteristic. CD8+ by phenotype, disease-linked clones were relatively rare in peripheral blood.

This clonotype was found a few times. Its antigen is unidentified. Sequence at one end of the junction differs from germline and may be a read error. In making TCR beta libraries, quantitative 5'-RACE with molecular barcodes was used. TCRdb independently ran MiXCR on the 5' RACE reads; one entry per CDR3 protein. This table holds about 240,000 distinct CDR3 sequences, 8% to 9.5% found once. The receptor comes from a male donor with ankylosing spondylitis or in good health (not recorded which). What was sequenced was blood, either unsorted or a sorted T cell fraction (not recorded which).

The CDR3 here is CASSEVGRGQAFF. CDR3 nucleotide sequence: TGTGCCAGCAGCGAAGTAGGCAGGGGGCAAGCTTTCTTT. This chain joins TRBV6-1 and TRBJ1-1; 8 bases line up with TRBD1. CDR1 is MNHNS, CDR2 SASEGT, per germline. The CDR3 spans 13 residues.